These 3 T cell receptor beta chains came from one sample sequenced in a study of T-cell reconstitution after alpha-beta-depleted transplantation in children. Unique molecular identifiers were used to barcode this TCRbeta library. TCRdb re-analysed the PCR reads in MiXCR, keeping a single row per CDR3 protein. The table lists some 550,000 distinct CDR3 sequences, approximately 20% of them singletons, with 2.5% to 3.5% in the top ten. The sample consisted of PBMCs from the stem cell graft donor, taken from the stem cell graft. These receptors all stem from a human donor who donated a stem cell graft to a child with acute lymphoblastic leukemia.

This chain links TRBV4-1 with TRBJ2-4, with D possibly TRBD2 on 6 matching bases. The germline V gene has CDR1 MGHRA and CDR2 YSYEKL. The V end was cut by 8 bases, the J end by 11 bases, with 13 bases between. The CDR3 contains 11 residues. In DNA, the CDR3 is TGCGCCAGCGTCGAATCGGGGGTTCAGTACTTC. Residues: CASVESGVQYF.

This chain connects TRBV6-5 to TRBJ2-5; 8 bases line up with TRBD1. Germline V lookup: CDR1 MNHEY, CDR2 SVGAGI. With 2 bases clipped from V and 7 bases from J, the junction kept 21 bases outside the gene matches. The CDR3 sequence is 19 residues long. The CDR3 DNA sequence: TGTGCCAGCAGTTACGGCCCTGACAGGGGCCATTCTCCCAAGGTGACCCAGTACTTC. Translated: CASSYGPDRGHSPKVTQYF.

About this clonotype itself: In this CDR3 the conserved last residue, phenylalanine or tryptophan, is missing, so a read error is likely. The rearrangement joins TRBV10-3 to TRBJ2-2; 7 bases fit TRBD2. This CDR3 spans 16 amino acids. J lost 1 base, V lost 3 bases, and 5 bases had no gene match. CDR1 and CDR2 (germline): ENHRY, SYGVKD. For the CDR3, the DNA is TGTGCCATCAGTGACTGGGGCGGGGGGAACACCGGGGAGCTGTTTTTG. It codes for CAISDWGGGNTGELFL.